This TCR beta chain was obtained from a study of cytomegalovirus exposure and HLA in healthy donors (dated by TCRdb to 2016 to 2017). As for the study more broadly: An earlier analysis of about 530 of the donors reported about 260 Gb of sequence data and around 120 million unique TCR beta sequences obtained from about 179 million T cells. Along with the roughly 710-subject first cohort, a separate validation cohort of around 120 different subjects was used. To predict cytomegalovirus infection status, the study brought together high-throughput TCR immunosequencing, statistical association of individual TCRs with disease status, and machine learning. An earlier analysis of several hundred of the donors used high-throughput TCR beta sequencing to judge whether each TCR beta V gene segment behaved as functional or pseudogenic. Both class I and class II loci were covered by HLA typing, at four-digit resolution. Using immunosequencing, the study profiled T cell repertoires from 500 to 800 subjects and related those repertoires to cytomegalovirus serostatus. The study aimed to test whether cataloging public T cell receptors could reveal signatures of past pathogen exposure. Every discovery cohort repertoire had been produced on one sequencing platform. Across approximately 420 genotyped donors of the cohort, an average of about 240,000 unique TCR beta nucleotide sequences per donor were sequenced, and roughly 17% of those sequences were non-productive. The later analysis used no new phenotypic data to find candidate immune exposures, relying instead on TCR beta sequences and their occurrence across donors. Genome-wide SNP genotypes for about 65% of the 666 donors were used in a later genetic analysis, which treated that subset as a discovery cohort. Roughly 5 DR-DQ haplotypes were handled as single units for association and clustering, since linkage in the cohort was strong. In a later analysis, previously published TCR beta repertoires from about 640 donors were re-analyzed and high-resolution HLA genotyping was added so that TCR occurrence patterns could be studied. Of the 300 to 400 genotyped donors, about 80% fell in the genetic ancestry cluster associated with self-reported Caucasian donors. Roughly 300 gigabases of sequencing data and some 85 million unique TCR sequences were included in an early release covering around 600 HLA-typed donors. Alongside the repertoire data, information on donor age, sex, ethnicity and CMV serostatus was compiled. Typing coverage differed by locus: A, B, C, DRB1 and DQB1 were typed in about 620-630 donors, DQA1 in about 510, DPA1 in around 600, and DPB1 in 472.

The cohort was made up of hundreds of healthy bone marrow donors. At the time of sampling, every cohort member was nominally healthy, though immune exposures that went unrecorded were likely present. The donor tested CMV seropositive, placing the donor among the roughly 270 seropositive members of the cohort. A peripheral blood sample was provided by each donor, and peripheral blood mononuclear cells were used for TCR beta sequencing. The Qiagen DNeasy Blood Extraction Kit was used to extract genomic DNA from the blood cell samples. The method was the immunoSEQ multiplex PCR assay. For the multiplex PCR, a mixture combining 60 forward primers for TCR Vbeta segments and 13 reverse primers for TCR Jbeta segments was used. The CDR3 region of rearranged TCR beta genes was amplified from genomic DNA by a multiplex PCR assay. On the Illumina HiSeq System, the amplified TCR beta libraries were sequenced as 87-base-pair reads. From the authors' description of their analysis: A later analysis counted around 72 million unique TCR beta chains across the 670 or so repertoires, and around 9.9 million of these chains were shared by at least two donors. Raw reads were error-corrected and collapsed into unique sequences by a nearest-neighbor algorithm in which closely related sequences were merged to remove PCR and sequencing errors. CDR3 sequences were aligned to IMGT reference sequences to assign V, D and J gene segments. For a sequence to be retained, a match of at least six nucleotides to both a V gene segment and a J gene segment was required. A rearrangement was called productive if the CDR3 had no stop codons and remained in frame with V and J, and every other rearrangement was called non-productive. Following IMGT convention, CDR3 was defined as the stretch from the second conserved V-encoded cysteine up to the conserved J-encoded phenylalanine. The earlier analysis of about 590 of the donors excluded sequences that lacked an unambiguous match to a single V gene segment. An earlier analysis of 550 to 650 of the donors classified V segments as functional when productive rearrangements were above 56.7% and as segregating when the standard deviation between donors was above 5%. To diagnose cytomegalovirus status from the catalog of TCR beta chain sequences, a statistical classification framework was built. A later analysis assigned V and J genes by comparing TCR nucleotide sequences with IMGT/GENE-DB human TR gene sequences. Using the TCRdist pipeline, a later analysis assigned CDR3 sequences along with most-parsimonious VDJ recombination scenarios. In a later analysis, each TCR beta chain was defined by its CDR3 amino acid sequence together with its V-gene family, and reads without a unique V-gene family were excluded. A later analysis removed 550 to 650 highly shared, low-generation-probability nucleotide sequences to deal with suspected cross-contamination and a sequencing artifact. A later analysis calculated a clonal expansion index for each public chain from normalized within-repertoire ranks of inferred template counts. In a later analysis, generation probabilities were computed with a VDJ recombination model fitted to out-of-frame rearrangements, and the resulting probabilities were checked against IGoR. In a later analysis, hypergeometric tests were used to score TCR-TCR, TCR-HLA and TCR-CMV co-occurrence, with a repertoire-size bias correction applied to TCR pairs. False discovery rates were estimated in a later analysis by permuting HLA or CMV assignments 20 times. In a later analysis, co-occurring TCRs were grouped using DBSCAN, and TCRdist sequence similarity was added for clustering within HLA-allele-positive subsets. For co-occurrence clustering, repertoires with fewer than 30,000 or more than 120,000 public chains were excluded, along with 5 or 6 repertoires with anomalous nucleotide sharing. TCRdb stores this immuneACCESS table with in-frame sequences only. Part of the clones is absent; in the studies checked, under half of the shortfall reflects unresolved V genes, and no reason is known for the rest. Clone size and the V and J calls come from that table; the DNA yielded D and trimming. Recorded for this sample are under 150,000 clones; roughly two thirds of them occurred a single time. The ten largest clones capture 1.6% of the sample.

What the research found in general, with its limitations: A further reported finding was that TCR beta sequences accurately predicted the HLA-A and HLA-B alleles for most subjects in the first cohort. A later analysis found that TCR association rates varied across HLA loci, with DRB1 alleles showing the most associated TCRs and HLA-C alleles the fewest. In this cohort, only TCR beta chains were sequenced, and detectable features were limited by the absence of alpha or paired-chain data. Linkage disequilibrium might explain the correlated functional status among segregating V segments, but an unknown experimental factor could not be excluded. Because counts were too low, about 18 rarely observed V segments, including chromosome 9 orphons, were excluded from the earlier analysis of around 590 of the donors. Strong co-occurrence of HLA alleles, especially DR and DQ, made assigning TCR associations to individual alleles difficult. A later genetic analysis reported fewer N-insertions in productive TCRs among donors in an Asian-associated ancestry cluster than the roughly 670-donor mean. A cluster of highly shared sequence variants was judged likely to represent a technical artifact of the sequencing pipeline. CMV serostatus was the only immune exposure information available for the cohort. Specific HLA alleles were associated with about 17,000 TCR beta sequences at a false discovery rate of 0.05 in a later analysis. Across donors, most TCR sequences were observed very rarely, whereas some public TCRs were present in many individuals. A later genetic analysis associated a missense DCLRE1C variant with V-gene and J-gene trimming of TCR beta chains, and an independent cohort replicated the association. Because HLA typing was unavailable for some donors at each locus, only the typed subset was used in association tests. The classifier was reported to diagnose cytomegalovirus status with high specificity and sensitivity in both the original cohort and the validation cohort. Sequencing depth was assumed to be roughly uniform across donors in the presence/absence analyses, though that assumption may not hold. Because the 87-base-pair reads could not distinguish some IMGT-functional V segments, including TRBV6-2 and TRBV6-3, those segments were excluded. Broadly in line with IMGT annotations, most TCR beta V segments showed up in productive rearrangements about 87% or about 30% of the time in an earlier analysis of roughly 590 of the donors. Several of the top co-occurrence clusters appeared to be linked to parvovirus B19, influenza, CMV and Epstein-Barr virus, according to a later analysis. The study gave a list of 150 to 200 TCR beta chains associated with cytomegalovirus. Most CMV-associated TCR beta chains appeared to be HLA-restricted in a later analysis, and the HLA associations seemed to be driven largely by CMV exposure. In vitro tests confirmed that a few of the cytomegalovirus-associated TCR beta chains recognize cytomegalovirus antigens. In a later analysis, HLA-associated TCR beta chains showed more clonal expansion and lower generation probabilities than non-associated chains that were equally common. It was suggested by the authors that the approach could potentially be generalized to other disease states and immunological phenotypes.

This clone occurred once. This receptor's antigen is unknown. Base-call qualities are not available, and no considerably larger clone is one nucleotide away. The germline V gene (reference sequence) sets CDR1 to SGHNT and CDR2 to YYREEE. Trimming at the junction amounts to 0 bases on V and 4 bases on J, and the germline ends lie 13 bases apart. The CDR3 has 15 amino acids, counting the end cysteine and phenylalanine. Only the CDR3 DNA stays, 45 bases, in frame from base 1. Sequenced sample: PBMCs. The source is a young man in good health and CMV-seropositive. This chain is built from TRBV5-4 and TRBJ1-1; the D gene is not confidently resolved. The sequenced DNA is TGTGCCAGCAGCTTGGGGAAGGGAGCGGGCACTGAAGCTTTCTTT. Its protein is CASSLGKGAGTEAFF. With the portions outside the CDR3 filled from the reference TRBV5-4 and TRBJ1-1 genes, the complete variable region becomes ETGVTQSPTHLIKTRGQQVTLRCSSQSGHNTVSWYQQALGQGPQFIFQYYREEENGRGNFPPRFSGLQFPNYSSELNVNALELDDSALYLCASSLGKGAGTEAFFGQGTRLTVV.